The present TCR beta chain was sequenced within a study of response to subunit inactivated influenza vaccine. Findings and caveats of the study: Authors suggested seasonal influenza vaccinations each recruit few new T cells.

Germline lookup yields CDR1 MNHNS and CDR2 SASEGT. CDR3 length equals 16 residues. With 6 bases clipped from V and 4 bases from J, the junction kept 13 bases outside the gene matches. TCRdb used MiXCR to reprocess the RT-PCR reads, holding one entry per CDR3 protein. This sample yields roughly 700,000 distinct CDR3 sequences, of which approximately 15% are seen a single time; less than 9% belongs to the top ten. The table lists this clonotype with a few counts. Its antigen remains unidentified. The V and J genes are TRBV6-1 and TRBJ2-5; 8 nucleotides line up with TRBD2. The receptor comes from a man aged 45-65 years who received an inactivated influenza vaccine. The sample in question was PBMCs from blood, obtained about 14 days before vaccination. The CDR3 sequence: CASSPQLAASPETQYF. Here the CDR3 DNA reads TGTGCCAGCAGCCCCCAACTAGCGGCCAGCCCAGAGACCCAGTACTTC.